A selection of T cell receptor beta chains follows, all from one sample in a study of T-cell reconstitution after alpha-beta-depleted transplantation in children. TCRdb processed the PCR reads anew with MiXCR; each CDR3 protein has one entry. The sample records fewer than 1 million distinct CDR3 sequences, 16% being singletons. The specimen was PBMCs, mostly from graft donor cells, collected 360 days after TCRalphabeta/CD19-depleted stem cell transplant. Receptors originate from a male patient between 5 and 17 years old who had a stem cell transplant for acute lymphoblastic leukemia, so the T cells may come from the graft donor. Both conserved end residues are part of each CDR3. Fields, in order: CDR3 protein, CDR3 DNA, clone size, V gene, J gene, CDR3 length, D gene. A D gene is named only where the DNA matches it firmly. Some rows mark clone size as missing; the rest say once, few, many or name a class of expanded clone.

CASAPIRVSGANVLTF	TGTGCTAGTGCCCCCATCAGAGTCTCTGGGGCCAACGTCCTGACTTTC	few	TRBV12-5	TRBJ2-6	16	NA
CASSHQGREYEQYF	TGTGCCAGCAGTCACCAGGGACGGGAATACGAGCAGTACTTC	NA	TRBV25-1	TRBJ2-7	14	NA
CSARGTGKRPDQPQHF	TGCAGTGCTAGGGGTACAGGGAAGCGACCGGATCAGCCCCAGCATTTT	few	TRBV20-1	TRBJ1-5	16	NA
CASELGTVRAYSNQPQHF	TGTGCCAGCGAACTTGGGACAGTTCGTGCTTATAGCAATCAGCCCCAGCATTTT	few	TRBV7-8	TRBJ1-5	18	TRBD1
CASSPLGGGSDEQYF	TGTGCCAGCTCACCACTCGGAGGTGGCAGTGACGAGCAGTACTTC	few	TRBV18	TRBJ2-7	15	NA
CASSVGTGLPYEQYF	TGTGCCAGCAGCGTAGGGACAGGGTTACCCTACGAGCAGTACTTC	many	TRBV9	TRBJ2-7	15	TRBD1
CASSPWTYEAFF	TGTGCCAGCAGTCCCTGGACGTATGAAGCTTTCTTT	many	TRBV12-3/TRBV12-4	TRBJ1-1	12	NA
CASSLATTRDTDTQYF	TGCGCCAGCAGCTTGGCCACTACCCGGGACACAGATACGCAGTATTTT	NA	TRBV5-1	TRBJ2-3	16	NA
CASRGRGGISYEQYF	TGTGCCAGTAGGGGCCGAGGGGGTATCTCCTACGAGCAGTACTTC	few	TRBV19	TRBJ2-7	15	NA
CASSYEYEQFF	TGTGCCAGCAGTTACGAGTATGAGCAGTTCTTC	NA	TRBV6-5	TRBJ2-1	11	NA
CSAGPGQLTYEQYF	TGCAGCGCCGGTCCGGGACAGCTCACCTACGAGCAGTACTTC	NA	TRBV29-1	TRBJ2-7	14	TRBD1
CASSFLAGVTGANVLTF	TGTGCCAGCAGCTTCCTAGCGGGAGTTACAGGGGCCAACGTCCTGACTTTC	many	TRBV7-7	TRBJ2-6	17	TRBD2
CASSFSGRDTQYF	TGCGCCAGCAGCTTTAGCGGGAGAGATACGCAGTATTTT	NA	TRBV5-1	TRBJ2-3	13	TRBD2
CASSLAEGTDTQYF	TGTGCCAGCAGCCTCGCGGAGGGCACAGATACGCAGTATTTT	many	TRBV27	TRBJ2-3	14	NA
CASSHTPQARDYGYTF	TGCGCCAGCAGCCATACCCCACAGGCTCGGGACTATGGCTACACCTTC	few	TRBV5-1	TRBJ1-2	16	NA
CSVGQGARPDTQYF	TGCAGCGTGGGACAGGGGGCGCGGCCAGATACGCAGTATTTT	NA	TRBV29-1	TRBJ2-3	14	TRBD1
CASSPSPSGGGTDTQYF	TGTGCCAGCAGCCCTAGCCCGAGCGGGGGAGGCACAGATACGCAGTATTTT	NA	TRBV7-3	TRBJ2-3	17	TRBD2
CASSDGILPTSSYNEQFF	TGTGCCAGCAGTGATGGGATACTCCCCACGAGCTCCTACAATGAGCAGTTCTTC	NA	TRBV2	TRBJ2-1	18	NA
CSARVYSTEAFF	TGCAGTGCTAGGGTGTACAGCACTGAAGCTTTCTTT	NA	TRBV20-1	TRBJ1-1	12	NA
CASSSPRTAIYGYTF	TGTGCCAGCAGTTCACCCCGGACGGCAATATATGGCTACACCTTC	NA	TRBV6-5	TRBJ1-2	15	NA
CASSQEDRGNEFF	TGCGCCAGCAGCCAAGAGGACAGGGGAAATGAGTTCTTC	NA	TRBV4-1	TRBJ2-1	13	TRBD1
CASSLPSGNSYNEQFF	TGTGCCAGCAGTTTGCCTAGCGGGAACTCCTACAATGAGCAGTTCTTC	many	TRBV12-3/TRBV12-4	TRBJ2-1	16	TRBD2
CAIKPGLFSYEQYF	TGTGCCATCAAACCGGGACTCTTCTCCTACGAGCAGTACTTC	NA	TRBV10-3	TRBJ2-7	14	NA
CSVNAPGGRAKNIQYF	TGCAGTGTTAATGCCCCGGGGGGCAGGGCCAAAAACATTCAGTACTTC	NA	TRBV20-1	TRBJ2-4	16	NA
CSVERPGLAGGGNEQFF	TGCAGCGTTGAAAGGCCGGGACTAGCGGGAGGGGGCAATGAGCAGTTCTTC	NA	TRBV29-1	TRBJ2-1	17	TRBD2
CASSSSGGRVTGELFF	TGTGCCAGCAGCTCGAGCGGAGGGAGGGTCACCGGGGAGCTGTTTTTT	few	TRBV12-3/TRBV12-4	TRBJ2-2	16	TRBD2
CSVVRTYNEQFF	TGCAGCGTTGTTCGCACGTACAATGAGCAGTTCTTC	NA	TRBV29-1	TRBJ2-1	12	NA
CASSRGFSGNTIYF	TGCGCCAGCAGCCGGGGCTTCTCTGGAAACACCATATATTTT	many	TRBV4-1	TRBJ1-3	14	NA
CASSPTVFSGNTIYF	TGTGCCAGCAGCCCCACTGTTTTCTCTGGAAACACCATATATTTT	few	TRBV7-9	TRBJ1-3	15	NA
CASSLASSGGTGELFF	TGTGCCAGCAGCTTGGCGTCTAGCGGAGGTACCGGGGAGCTGTTTTTT	few	TRBV5-5	TRBJ2-2	16	TRBD2
CASSYEGPLEQYF	TGTGCCAGCAGTTACGAGGGCCCCCTCGAGCAGTACTTC	NA	TRBV6-6	TRBJ2-7	13	NA
CASSRPRTSGAYEQYF	TGTGCCAGCAGTAGACCCCGGACTAGCGGGGCCTACGAGCAGTACTTC	few	TRBV2	TRBJ2-7	16	TRBD2
CASSLTRSRGTDTQYF	TGTGCCAGCAGCTTAACGCGTTCTCGCGGCACAGATACGCAGTATTTT	many	TRBV7-3	TRBJ2-3	16	NA
CASSIPALGVYGYTF	TGTGCCAGCAGTATTCCCGCCCTGGGGGTCTATGGCTACACCTTC	few	TRBV12-3/TRBV12-4	TRBJ1-2	15	NA
CASSYSQGRLETQYF	TGTGCCAGCAGTTACTCCCAGGGGAGGCTAGAGACCCAGTACTTC	NA	TRBV6-5	TRBJ2-5	15	NA
CASSSKKVGDYNEQFF	TGTGCCAGCAGCTCGAAGAAGGTGGGGGACTACAATGAGCAGTTCTTC	few	TRBV7-9	TRBJ2-1	16	NA
CASSYRGGNNEKLFF	TGTGCCAGCAGTTACAGGGGAGGAAATAATGAAAAACTGTTTTTT	NA	TRBV27	TRBJ1-4	15	TRBD1
CASSPRDSTSYEQYF	TGTGCCAGCAGCCCCCGGGACTCCACTTCCTACGAGCAGTACTTC	NA	TRBV3-1	TRBJ2-7	15	NA
CSVPKGNEKLFF	TGCAGTGTTCCCAAAGGCAATGAAAAACTGTTTTTT	few	TRBV20-1	TRBJ1-4	12	NA
CSVQRQGLAGYTF	TGCAGCGTCCAGAGACAGGGCTTAGCTGGCTACACCTTC	NA	TRBV29-1	TRBJ1-2	13	TRBD1
CASLGDRGGETQYF	TGTGCCAGCCTGGGGGACAGGGGTGGGGAGACCCAGTACTTC	NA	TRBV28	TRBJ2-5	14	TRBD1